The rows below give T cell receptor beta chains drawn from one sample of a study of blood T cell repertoires in COVID-19. TCRdb keeps only in-frame clones here, not all; method: immunoSEQ multiplex PCR. The sample includes approximately 100,000 clones, around nine tenths of them seen just once. Input material: peripheral blood. These receptors all come from a man between 65 and 79 years old with acute or convalescent COVID-19. Both conserved end residues are part of each CDR3. Fields, in order: V gene, CDR3 length, CDR3 protein.

TRBV9 | 13 | CASSPQGTYGYTF
TRBV9 | 12 | CASSRDNNEQFF
TRBV4-1 | 15 | CASSQNEGFTYGYTF
TRBV7-9 | 12 | CASSLTYNEQFF
TRBV24-1 | 18 | CATSDSQAGTVMRDEQFF
TRBV2 | 13 | CASSGLGQGFYTF
TRBV6-5 | 14 | CASTKQGSGNTIYF
TRBV13 | 14 | CASSLAGGSSPLHF
TRBV28 | 15 | CASSLTAGGLYEQYF
TRBV27 | 13 | CASSFRTYNEQFF
TRBV5-1 | 15 | CASSLGTGPYNEQFF
TRBV5-1 | 14 | CASSLDRGRDVRFF
TRBV19 | 16 | CASSNPGSAKNQPQHF
TRBV7-9 | 15 | CASSSDRESDQPQHF
TRBV18 | 11 | CASSPSSGYTF
TRBV11-3 | 15 | CASSSPGTGYYGYTF
TRBV11-2 | 15 | CASSLDPAGAYEQYF
TRBV28 | 15 | CASSSTGQSNTEAFF
TRBV18 | 12 | CASQPSGGQQFF
TRBV19 | 13 | CASTGTGVVEQYF
TRBV11-3 | 12 | CASSTTDGTVAF
TRBV6-4 | 17 | CASSDTDRGHRPDGYTF
TRBV2 | 15 | CASSDSGGAVDTQYF
TRBV14 | 14 | CASSIRRQGAQQFF
TRBV19 | 16 | CASSLLDRGRVGELFF
TRBV24-1 | 15 | CATLVGGAGTDTQYF
TRBV18 | 15 | CASSPRGMVNSPLHF
TRBV20-1 | 10 | CSAPGNGYTF
TRBV27 | 13 | CASSLSGGDGYTF
TRBV7-9 | 14 | CASSFRQGGEKLFF
TRBV18 | 14 | CASSKSRAQETQYF
TRBV2 | 16 | CASSLGVAGGRDTQYF
TRBV5-5 | 15 | CASSVSGASTDTQYF
TRBV7-9 | 15 | CASSLGGRRVEKLFF
TRBV19 | 13 | CASSIVTGDGYTF
TRBV27 | 19 | CASTLRGASGREGTDTQYF
TRBV18 | 15 | CASSPYDRTYSPLHF
TRBV18 | 14 | CASSPIRGSNEQYF
TRBV7-2 | 15 | CASSPDGTNAYEQYF
TRBV4-1 | 15 | CASSLLRDSGNTIYF
TRBV7-9 | 15 | CASSLAGGGNQPQHF
TRBV6-6 | 12 | CASNQGGYGYTF
TRBV5-1 | 12 | CASSLANTEAFF
TRBV9 | 17 | CASSGILAGEEPNEQFF
TRBV28 | 14 | CASKDGSGSNEQFF
TRBV6-5 | 13 | CASRVTGADIYTF
TRBV11-2 | 14 | CASSLAGMNTEAFF
TRBV7-2 | 13 | CASSPVSDYEQYF
TRBV18 | 12 | CASSRDSLGYTF
TRBV7-9 | 13 | CASSSTVNYGYTF
TRBV5-6 | 14 | CASSSGLNTDTQYF
TRBV5-1 | 14 | CASSLNGISYEQYF
TRBV5-1 | 15 | CASSINGQGNQPQHF